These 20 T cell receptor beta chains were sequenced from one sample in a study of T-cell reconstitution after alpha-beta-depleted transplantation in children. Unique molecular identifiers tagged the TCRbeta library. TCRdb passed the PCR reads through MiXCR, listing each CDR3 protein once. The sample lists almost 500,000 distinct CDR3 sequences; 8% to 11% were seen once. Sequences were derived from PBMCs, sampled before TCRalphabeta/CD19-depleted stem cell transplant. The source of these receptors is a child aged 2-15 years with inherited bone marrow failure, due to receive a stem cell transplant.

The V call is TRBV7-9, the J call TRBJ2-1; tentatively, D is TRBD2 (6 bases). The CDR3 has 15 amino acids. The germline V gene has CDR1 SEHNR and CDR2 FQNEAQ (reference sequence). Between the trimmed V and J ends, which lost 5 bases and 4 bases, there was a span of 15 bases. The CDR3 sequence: CASSLTTGVYNEQFF. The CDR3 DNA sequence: TGTGCCAGCAGCCTCACAACGGGGGTGTACAATGAGCAGTTCTTC.

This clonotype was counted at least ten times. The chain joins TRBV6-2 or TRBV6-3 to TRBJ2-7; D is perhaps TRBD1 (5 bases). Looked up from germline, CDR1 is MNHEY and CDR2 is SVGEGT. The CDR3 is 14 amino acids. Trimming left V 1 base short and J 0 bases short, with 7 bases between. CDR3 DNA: TGTGCCAGCAGTTACTATGGGGCCTCCTACGAGCAGTACTTC. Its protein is CASSYYGASYEQYF.

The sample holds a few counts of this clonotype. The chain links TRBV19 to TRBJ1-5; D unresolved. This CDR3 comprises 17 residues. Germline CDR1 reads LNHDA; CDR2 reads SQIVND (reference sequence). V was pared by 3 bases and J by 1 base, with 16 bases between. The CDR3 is CASSIDGWTESNQPQHF. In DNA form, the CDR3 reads TGTGCCAGTAGTATCGACGGATGGACTGAGAGCAATCAGCCCCAGCATTTT.

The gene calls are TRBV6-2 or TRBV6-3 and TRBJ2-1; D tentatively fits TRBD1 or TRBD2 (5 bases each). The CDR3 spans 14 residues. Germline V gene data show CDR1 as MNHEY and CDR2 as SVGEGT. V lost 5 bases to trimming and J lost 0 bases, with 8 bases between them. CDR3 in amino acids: CASSRGDSYNEQFF. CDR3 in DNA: TGTGCCAGCAGTAGAGGGGACTCCTACAATGAGCAGTTCTTC.

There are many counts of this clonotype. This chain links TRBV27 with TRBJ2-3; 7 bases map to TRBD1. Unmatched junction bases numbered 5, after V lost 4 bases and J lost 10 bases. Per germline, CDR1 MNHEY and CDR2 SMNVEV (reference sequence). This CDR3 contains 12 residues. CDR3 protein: CASSSRQGAQYF. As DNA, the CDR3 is TGTGCCAGCAGTTCCCGACAGGGAGCGCAGTATTTT.

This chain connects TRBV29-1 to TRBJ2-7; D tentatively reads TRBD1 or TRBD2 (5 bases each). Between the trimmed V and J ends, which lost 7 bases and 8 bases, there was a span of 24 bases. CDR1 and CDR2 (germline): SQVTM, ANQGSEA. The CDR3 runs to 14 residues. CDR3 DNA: TGCAGCGCCCCAGCCCCGTGGGACCCCGCGCAGCAGTACTTC. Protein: CSAPAPWDPAQQYF.

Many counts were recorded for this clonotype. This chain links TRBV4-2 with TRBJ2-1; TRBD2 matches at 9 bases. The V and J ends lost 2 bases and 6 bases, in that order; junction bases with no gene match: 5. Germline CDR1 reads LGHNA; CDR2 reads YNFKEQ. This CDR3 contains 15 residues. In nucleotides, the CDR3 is TGTGCCAGCAGCCAACTTAGCGGGAGCGGCAATGAGCAGTTCTTC. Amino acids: CASSQLSGSGNEQFF.

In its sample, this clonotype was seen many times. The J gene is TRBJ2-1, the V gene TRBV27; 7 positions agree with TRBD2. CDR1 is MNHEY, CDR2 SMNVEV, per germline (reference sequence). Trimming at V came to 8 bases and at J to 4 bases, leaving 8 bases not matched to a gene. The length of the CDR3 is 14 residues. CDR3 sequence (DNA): TGTGCCAGCGGGGGGGAGGGACCTTACAATGAGCAGTTCTTC. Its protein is CASGGEGPYNEQFF.

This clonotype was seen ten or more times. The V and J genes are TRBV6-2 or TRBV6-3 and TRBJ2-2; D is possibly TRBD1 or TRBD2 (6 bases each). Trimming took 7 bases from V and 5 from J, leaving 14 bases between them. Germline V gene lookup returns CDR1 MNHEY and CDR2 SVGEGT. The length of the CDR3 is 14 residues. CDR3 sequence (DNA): TGTGCCAGCAAACGGGGGCGCGGGACCGGGGAGCTGTTTTTT. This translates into CASKRGRGTGELFF.

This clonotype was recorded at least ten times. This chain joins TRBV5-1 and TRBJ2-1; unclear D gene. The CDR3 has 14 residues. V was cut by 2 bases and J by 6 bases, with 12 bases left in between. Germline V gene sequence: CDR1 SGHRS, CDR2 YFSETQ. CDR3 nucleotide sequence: TGCGCCAGCAGCTTCGGAGTAGTAGGCAATGAGCAGTTCTTC. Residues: CASSFGVVGNEQFF.

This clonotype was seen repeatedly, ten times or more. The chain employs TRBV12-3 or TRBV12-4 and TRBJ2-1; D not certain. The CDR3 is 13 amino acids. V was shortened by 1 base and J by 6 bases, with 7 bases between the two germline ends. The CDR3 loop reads CASSLVGPNEQFF. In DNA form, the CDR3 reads TGTGCCAGCAGTTTAGTTGGTCCCAATGAGCAGTTCTTC.

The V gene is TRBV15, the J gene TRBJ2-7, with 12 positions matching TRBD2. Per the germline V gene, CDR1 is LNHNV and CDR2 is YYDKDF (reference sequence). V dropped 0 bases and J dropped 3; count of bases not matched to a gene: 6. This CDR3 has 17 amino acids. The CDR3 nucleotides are TGTGCCACCAGCAGAGATCGGCGACTAGCGGGAGTCTACGAGCAGTACTTC. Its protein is CATSRDRRLAGVYEQYF.

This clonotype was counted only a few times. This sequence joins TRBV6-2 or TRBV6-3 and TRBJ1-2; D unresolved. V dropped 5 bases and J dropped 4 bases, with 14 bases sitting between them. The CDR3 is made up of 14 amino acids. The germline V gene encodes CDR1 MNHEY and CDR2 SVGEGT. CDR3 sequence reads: CASSRPDTSYGYTF. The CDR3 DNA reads TGTGCCAGCAGTCGGCCCGACACCTCCTATGGCTACACCTTC.

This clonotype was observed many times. CDR3 sequence (DNA): TGTGCCAGCAGCTTAACCCTCAGGACTAGCGGGCCCACAGATACGCAGTATTTT. This sequence encodes CASSLTLRTSGPTDTQYF. This chain connects TRBV11-2 to TRBJ2-3; TRBD2 matches 11 bases. Trimming removed 2 bases from V and 2 bases from J; junction bases left unmatched: 9. Germline V gives CDR1 SGHAT, CDR2 FQNNGV. The CDR3 spans 18 residues.

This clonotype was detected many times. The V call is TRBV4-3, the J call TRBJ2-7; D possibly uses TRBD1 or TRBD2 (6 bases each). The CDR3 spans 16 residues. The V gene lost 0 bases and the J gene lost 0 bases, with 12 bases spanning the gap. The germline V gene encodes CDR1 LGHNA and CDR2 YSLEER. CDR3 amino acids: CASSQDRGRSSYEQYF. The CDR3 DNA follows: TGCGCCAGCAGCCAAGATCGGGGGCGGAGCTCCTACGAGCAGTACTTC.

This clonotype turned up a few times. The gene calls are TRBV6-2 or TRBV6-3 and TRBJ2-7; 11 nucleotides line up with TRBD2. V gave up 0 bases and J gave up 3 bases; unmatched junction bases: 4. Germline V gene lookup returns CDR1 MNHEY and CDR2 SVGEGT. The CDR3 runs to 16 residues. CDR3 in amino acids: CASSYSLLAGDYEQYF. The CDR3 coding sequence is TGTGCCAGCAGTTACTCGTTACTAGCGGGGGACTACGAGCAGTACTTC.

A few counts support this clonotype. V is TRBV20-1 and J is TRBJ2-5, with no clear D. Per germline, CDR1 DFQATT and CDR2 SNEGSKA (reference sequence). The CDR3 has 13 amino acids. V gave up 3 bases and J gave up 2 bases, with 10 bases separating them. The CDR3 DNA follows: TGCAGTGCTAGCCGACTCCTTCAAGAGACCCAGTACTTC. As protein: CSASRLLQETQYF.

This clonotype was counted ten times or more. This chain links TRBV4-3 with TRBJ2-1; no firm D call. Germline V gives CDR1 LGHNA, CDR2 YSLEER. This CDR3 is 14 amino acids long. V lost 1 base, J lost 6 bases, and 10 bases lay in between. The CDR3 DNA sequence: TGCGCCAGCAGCCAAGGTGCGTTGGGCAATGAGCAGTTCTTC. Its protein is CASSQGALGNEQFF.

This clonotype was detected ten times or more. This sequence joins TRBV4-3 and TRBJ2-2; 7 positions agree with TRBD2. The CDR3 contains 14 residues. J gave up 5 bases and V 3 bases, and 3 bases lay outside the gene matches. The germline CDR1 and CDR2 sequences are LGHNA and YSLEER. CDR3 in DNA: TGCGCCAGCAGCCACAGTAGCGGGACCGGGGAGCTGTTTTTT. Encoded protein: CASSHSSGTGELFF.

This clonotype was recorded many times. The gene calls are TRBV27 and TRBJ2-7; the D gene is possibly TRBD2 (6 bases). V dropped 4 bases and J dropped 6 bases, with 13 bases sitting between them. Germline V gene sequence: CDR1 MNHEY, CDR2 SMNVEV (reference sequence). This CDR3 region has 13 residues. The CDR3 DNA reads TGTGCCAGCAGTTCCGGGGGTTTGGGCGAGCAGTACTTC. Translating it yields CASSSGGLGEQYF.